The 28 T cell receptor beta chains listed next were all sequenced from one sample in a study of T cell responses to AZD1222 COVID-19 vaccine. Profiled with immunoSEQ multiplex PCR; TCRdb holds only in-frame clones, not every one. Among 52,000 or so clones listed, approximately 89% were seen once. The sample was peripheral blood, taken on day 0 of MenACWY control vaccination. These receptors all come from an adult in good health.

The chain carries TRBV6-5 and TRBJ2-7; possibly TRBD1 or TRBD2 for D (5 bases each). From germline, CDR1 is MNHEY and CDR2 SVGAGI. The CDR3 has 14 amino acids. Trimming left V 4 bases short and J 2 bases short, with 12 bases between. CDR3 in DNA: TGTGCCAGCAGTTTACCGGGACGGACCTACGAGCAGTACTTC. Protein product: CASSLPGRTYEQYF.

This chain connects TRBV9 to TRBJ1-6, with 9 bases fitting TRBD1. Germline CDR1 and CDR2: SGDLS and YYNGEE. V was pared by 6 bases and J by 8 bases, with 6 bases of the junction left unmatched. The CDR3 consists of 14 residues. DNA for the CDR3: TGTGCCAGCAACACCGGGACAGGGTATTCACCCCTCCACTTT. Translated, it gives CASNTGTGYSPLHF.

V usage is TRBV19 and J usage is TRBJ1-2, with D unresolved. Germline values: CDR1 LNHDA, CDR2 SQIVND (reference sequence). Deletions cut 4 bases from V and 4 bases from J, with 10 bases between. The CDR3 totals 13 residues. CDR3 coding DNA: TGTGCCAGTAGTACTACTCCATTCTATGGCTACACCTTC. Protein: CASSTTPFYGYTF.

The chain employs TRBV7-2 and TRBJ1-2; D unclear. Looked up from germline, CDR1 is SGHTA and CDR2 is FQGNSA. The CDR3 has 13 amino acids. Trimming removed 5 bases from V and 6 bases from J, with 13 bases in between. The CDR3 loop is CASSVQAGNGYTF. The CDR3 DNA reads as TGTGCCAGCAGCGTCCAGGCGGGCAATGGCTACACCTTC.

V is TRBV19 and J is TRBJ1-5; TRBD1 matches 7 bases. This CDR3 comprises 14 residues. The V segment lost 7 bases and the J segment 2 bases; nucleotides outside the gene matches: 5. Germline lookup yields CDR1 LNHDA and CDR2 SQIVND (reference sequence). The chain's CDR3 is CASMFGQGNQPQHF. The CDR3 DNA sequence: TGTGCCAGTATGTTCGGACAGGGCAATCAGCCCCAGCATTTT.

V usage is TRBV30 and J usage is TRBJ1-5; D remains unclear. Trimming took 0 bases from V and 1 from J, leaving 10 bases between them. The length of the CDR3 is 15 residues. The germline V gene has CDR1 GTSNPN and CDR2 SVGIG (reference sequence). The CDR3 DNA reads TGTGCCTGGAGTGTACGGGGAGTGAGCAATCAGCCCCAGCATTTT. Residues: CAWSVRGVSNQPQHF.

This chain uses TRBV7-9 with TRBJ2-7, with a weak D call TRBD1 (6 bases). Germline loops: CDR1 SEHNR, CDR2 FQNEAQ (reference sequence). CDR3 length equals 14 residues. Trimming shortened V by 5 bases and J by 5 bases, and 16 bases separated the two germline ends. This CDR3 is CASSTRDTRDEQYF. The CDR3 nucleotides read TGTGCCAGCAGCACCCGGGACACCAGGGACGAGCAGTACTTC. Using reference TRBV7-9 and TRBJ2-7 for the parts outside the CDR3, the full variable domain is DTGVSQNPRHKITKRGQNVTFRCDPISEHNRLYWYRQTLGQGPEFLTYFQNEAQLEKSRLLSDRFSAERPKGSFSTLEIQRTEQGDSAMYLCASSTRDTRDEQYFGPGTRLTVT.

This clone appeared a single time. The chain is built from TRBV2 and TRBJ1-2, with 12 positions matching TRBD1. This CDR3 region has 15 residues. The V gene's germline CDR1 is SNHLY and CDR2 FYNNEI. V gave up 7 bases and J gave up 7 bases; unmatched junction bases: 10. The DNA of the CDR3 is TGTGCCAGCACCCTGATCGGGGACAGGGGGCTTGGCTACACCTTC. It translates to CASTLIGDRGLGYTF.

CDR3 DNA sequence: TGTGCTAGTGGTTTGGTTACCGGGACTAGCGCTAACAATGAGCAGTTCTTC. This codes for CASGLVTGTSANNEQFF. The genes are TRBV12-5 and TRBJ2-1; 10 bases map to TRBD2. Trimming cost V 0 bases and J 5 bases; bases outside gene matches: 7. There are 17 residues in the CDR3. Germline loops: CDR1 LGHNT, CDR2 FRNRAP.

This clone was seen only a few times. This chain connects TRBV28 to TRBJ1-2; TRBD1 aligns across 9 bases. There are 14 residues in the CDR3. Germline CDR1 and CDR2: MDHEN and SYDVKM. V shed 2 bases and J 5 bases; nucleotides not matched to a gene: 3. The CDR3 is CASSLRQGEYGYTF. The DNA of the CDR3 is TGTGCCAGCAGTTTACGACAGGGGGAGTATGGCTACACCTTC.

V is TRBV6-4 and J is TRBJ2-3; D ambiguous. CDR3 length: 13 amino acids. Trimming stripped 4 bases from V and 6 bases from J, with 11 bases between. Germline CDR1 is MRHNA and CDR2 is SNTAGT. The CDR3 DNA reads TGTGCCAGCAGTGCCACAACCGGGGATACGCAGTATTTT. Translation gives CASSATTGDTQYF.

This clone was observed once. V gene TRBV6-5 combines with J gene TRBJ2-1, with D maybe TRBD2 (5 bases). The CDR3 loop spans 14 amino acids. Germline-derived CDR1 and CDR2 are MNHEY and SVGAGI. The V and J ends lost 7 bases and 3 bases respectively, with 13 bases between them. CDR3: CASTSPTIYNEQFF. For the CDR3, the DNA is TGTGCCAGCACCTCCCCGACTATCTACAATGAGCAGTTCTTC.

CDR3 amino acids: CASSLAALAGVPGELFF. DNA of the CDR3: TGTGCCAGCAGCTTAGCTGCACTAGCGGGAGTGCCCGGGGAGCTGTTTTTT. This chain links TRBV13 with TRBJ2-2; TRBD2 aligns across 11 bases. Per germline, CDR1 PRHDT and CDR2 FYEKMQ (reference sequence). J lost 6 bases, V lost 1 base, and 7 bases had no gene match. CDR3 length equals 17 residues. Full variable domain (remainder filled in from reference TRBV13 and TRBJ2-2): AAGVIQSPRHLIKEKRETATLKCYPIPRHDTVYWYQQGPGQDPQFLISFYEKMQSDKGSIPDRFSAQQFSDYHSELNMSSLELGDSALYFCASSLAALAGVPGELFFGEGSRLTVL.

The gene calls are TRBV28 and TRBJ2-3; maybe TRBD1 (7 bases). The CDR3 has 13 residues. Germline V gene lookup returns CDR1 MDHEN and CDR2 SYDVKM. V lost 6 bases to trimming and J lost 6 bases, with 13 bases between them. The CDR3 here is CASRTTGRDTQYF. The DNA of the CDR3 is TGTGCCAGCAGAACGACAGGGAGGGATACGCAGTATTTT. Supplemented by reference TRBV28 and TRBJ2-3, the full variable domain reads DVKVTQSSRYLVKRTGEKVFLECVQDMDHENMFWYRQDPGLGLRLIYFSYDVKMKEKGDIPEGYSVSREKKERFSLILESASTNQTSMYLCASRTTGRDTQYFGPGTRLTVL.

The rearrangement links TRBV7-2 to TRBJ1-5; the match to TRBD1 covers 8 bases. The V gene's germline CDR1 is SGHTA and CDR2 FQGNSA. This CDR3 comprises 15 residues. Trimming took 5 bases from V and 3 from J; bases not matched to a gene: 6. The CDR3 sequence is CASSPRTGLNQPQHF. The CDR3 DNA is TGTGCCAGCAGCCCCCGGACAGGGCTCAATCAGCCCCAGCATTTT.

The rearrangement links TRBV5-4 to TRBJ2-2, with a tentative D call TRBD2 (5 bases). The CDR3 covers 17 residues. The ends were cut back, 4 bases at V and 1 base at J, with 17 bases in the middle. CDR1 SGHNT and CDR2 YYREEE come from the germline V gene (reference sequence). The DNA for the CDR3 is TGTGCCAGCAGCCCCAAGCGGCTAGCCCTGAACACCGGGGAGCTGTTTTTT. Its translation is CASSPKRLALNTGELFF.

This clone is a singleton in its sample. The chain joins TRBV15 to TRBJ1-5; D uncertain. The CDR3 is 16 amino acids. Trimming removed 0 bases from V and 2 bases from J, with 11 bases in between. Germline CDR1 and CDR2: LNHNV and YYDKDF (reference sequence). As DNA, the CDR3 is TGTGCCACCAGCAGAGAAATAGGACGGGGCAATCAGCCCCAGCATTTT. Residues: CATSREIGRGNQPQHF.

The count of this clone is one. This chain connects TRBV7-2 to TRBJ2-3, with 8 positions matching TRBD1. This CDR3 is built from 15 residues. The V and J ends lost 5 bases and 5 bases, in that order; junction bases with no gene match: 9. CDR1 and CDR2 (germline): SGHTA, FQGNSA. The CDR3 sequence: CASSARQGKGDTQYF. The CDR3 DNA sequence: TGTGCCAGCAGCGCCCGACAGGGGAAGGGAGATACGCAGTATTTT.

This clone showed up just once. This chain joins TRBV28 and TRBJ1-5, with TRBD1 identical over 10 bases. Trimming took 7 bases from V and 3 from J; bases not matched to a gene: 6. Germline V CDR1 and CDR2: MDHEN, SYDVKM. The CDR3 totals 15 residues. CDR3 region: CASTSGQGYNQPQHF. The CDR3 nucleotides are TGTGCCAGCACTTCGGGACAGGGGTACAATCAGCCCCAGCATTTT.

The chain carries TRBV7-9 and TRBJ1-2; 10 bases match TRBD1. CDR3 length: 15 residues. Trimming cost V 4 bases and J 5 bases; bases outside gene matches: 7. The germline CDR1 and CDR2 sequences are SEHNR and FQNEAQ (reference sequence). CDR3 sequence (DNA): TGTGCCAGCAGCTCAGTCGACAGGGGGCCATATGGCTACACCTTC. Its protein product is CASSSVDRGPYGYTF.

The V call is TRBV4-2, the J call TRBJ2-3; TRBD2 might be the D (6 bases). Trimming took 7 bases from V and 3 from J, leaving 14 bases between them. The CDR3 spans 14 residues. CDR1 and CDR2 (germline): LGHNA, YNFKEQ. The CDR3 DNA reads TGTGCCAGCAAGGAGGAGGGGAATACAGATACGCAGTATTTT. Amino acids: CASKEEGNTDTQYF.

This chain connects TRBV7-9 to TRBJ1-2; D possibly corresponds to TRBD1 (5 bases). Germline V lookup: CDR1 SEHNR, CDR2 FQNEAQ (reference sequence). The CDR3 length is 16 residues. V dropped 3 bases and J dropped 8 bases, with 22 bases sitting between them. Here the CDR3 DNA reads TGTGCCAGCAGCTTTACCGCCCGGGGGAGGGAGGACGGCTACACCTTC. This encodes CASSFTARGREDGYTF.

This clone was observed a single time. The V gene is TRBV29-1, the J gene TRBJ1-1; TRBD1 might be the D (6 bases). The CDR3 is made up of 14 amino acids. Trimming removed 7 bases from V and 4 bases from J, with 19 bases in between. Germline V gives CDR1 SQVTM, CDR2 ANQGSEA. The CDR3 reads CSAGVGGVGTEAFF. The CDR3 coding sequence is TGCAGCGCAGGAGTGGGGGGCGTCGGCACTGAAGCTTTCTTT.

The chain links TRBV6-1 to TRBJ2-7; D unresolved. The germline gives CDR1 MNHNS, CDR2 SASEGT. Trimming took 3 bases from V and 4 from J, leaving 7 bases between them. The CDR3 consists of 12 residues. The CDR3 sequence: CASSELRYEQYF. The CDR3 nucleotides are TGTGCCAGCAGTGAGCTAAGGTACGAGCAGTACTTC.

The rearrangement links TRBV19 to TRBJ1-2, with 9 bases matching TRBD1. Germline trimming cut 5 bases from V and 2 bases from J; bases unmatched to any gene: 3. CDR1 is LNHDA and CDR2 is SQIVND in the germline V gene (reference sequence). The CDR3 runs to 14 residues. The CDR3 coding sequence is TGTGCCAGTAGTCCACAGGGGGCCAACTATGGCTACACCTTC. The encoded protein is CASSPQGANYGYTF.

This chain connects TRBV5-1 to TRBJ1-1; 10 nucleotides line up with TRBD1. Trimming removed 3 bases from V and 0 bases from J; junction bases left unmatched: 2. Germline-derived CDR1 and CDR2 are SGHRS and YFSETQ. This CDR3 has 15 amino acids. CDR3 amino acids: CASSSGQGMNTEAFF. CDR3 in DNA: TGCGCCAGCAGCTCGGGACAGGGGATGAACACTGAAGCTTTCTTT.

The V and J genes are TRBV3-1 (or the pseudogene TRBV3-2) and TRBJ1-3; weak D call: TRBD1 (5 bases). Trimming cost V 5 bases and J 8 bases, with 13 bases left between them. CDR3 length equals 13 residues. Germline V gene data show CDR1 as LGHDT and CDR2 as YNNKEL (reference sequence). CDR3: CASSARQRHTIYF. DNA for the CDR3: TGTGCCAGCAGCGCCCGACAGAGGCACACCATATATTTT.

V gene TRBV24-1 combines with J gene TRBJ2-5, with 9 bases identical to TRBD1. This CDR3 has 14 amino acids. With V trimmed by 7 bases and J by 6 bases, 8 bases remained unmatched. Germline CDR1 KGHDR, CDR2 SFDVKD. For the CDR3, the DNA is TGTGCCACCAGGGCTACCGGGACAGGGAAGACCCAGTACTTC. This codes for CATRATGTGKTQYF.